This T cell receptor (beta chain) was identified in a study of T cells in Graves' hyperthyroidism and ophthalmopathy. Amplified regions were TCR beta CDR3 sequences from RNA transcripts. With the HTBI primer set, the TCR CDR3 went through a first round of RT-PCR. Using its own MiXCR run on the multiplex PCR reads, TCRdb lists one record per CDR3 protein. This repertoire shows some 150,000 distinct CDR3 sequences, roughly a fifth found once; its top ten account for roughly 71%. V was trimmed by 6 bases and J by 5 bases, leaving 10 bases between them. CDR3 size: 13 residues. Germline values: CDR1 LGHDT, CDR2 YNNKEL (reference sequence). In patients aged 18 to 65, hyperthyroidism was newly diagnosed, with duration under 2 months. Findings and limits, study-wide: Blood also showed most of the thyroid clonotypes that were expanded above 0.001. Ophthalmopathy, as predicted by the model, came a median 6.5 months after the prediction.

On this clonotype itself: Its antigen is unknown.

Source material: blood. The V gene is TRBV3-1, the J gene TRBJ2-2; D perhaps matches TRBD2 (6 bases). The clonotype comes from a woman aged 50 to 65 with Graves' hyperthyroidism that later progressed to Graves' ophthalmopathy. The CDR3 sequence: CASSGGWTGELFF. CDR3 coding DNA: TGTGCCAGCAGTGGGGGGTGGACCGGGGAGCTGTTTTTT.